A selection of T cell receptor beta chains follows, all from one sample in a study of shared clonotypes between healthy human individuals. TCRdb's table, derived via immunoSEQ multiplex PCR, lists solely in-frame clones and lacks some. The repertoire holds about 600,000 clones, with roughly 98% as singletons. The sequencing sample was made of naive CD8+ T cells sorted from blood. The receptors were sampled from a man younger than 45 in good health. Both conserved end residues are part of each CDR3. Fields, in order: J gene, D gene, V gene, clone size, CDR3 protein, CDR3 DNA. A D gene is named only where the DNA matches it firmly. Expanded clones are given a class, and other clones once, few, many or no size at all.

TRBJ2-7 | TRBD1 | TRBV29-1 | NA | CSVCPPGTGYEQYF | TGCAGCGTCTGCCCCCCCGGGACAGGCTACGAGCAGTACTTC
TRBJ2-7 | TRBD1 | TRBV29-1 | NA | CSVEQGAYEQYF | TGCAGCGTTGAGCAGGGGGCCTACGAGCAGTACTTC
TRBJ1-2 | NA | TRBV28 | once | CASSLAVDGYTF | TGTGCCAGCAGTTTAGCAGTGGATGGCTACACCTTC
TRBJ1-1 | NA | TRBV29-1 | NA | CSVVGPNTEAFF | TGCAGCGTCGTTGGACCGAACACTGAAGCTTTCTTT
TRBJ2-7 | NA | TRBV6-1 | NA | CASSPMGHEQYF | TGTGCCAGCAGTCCCATGGGGCACGAGCAGTACTTC
TRBJ2-7 | NA | TRBV30 | NA | CAWGKYEQYF | TGTGCCTGGGGGAAATACGAGCAGTACTTC
TRBJ1-4 | NA | TRBV9 | NA | CASSVDGSTNEKLFF | TGTGCCAGCAGCGTAGACGGAAGCACTAATGAAAAACTGTTTTTT
TRBJ2-1 | TRBD2 | TRBV27 | NA | CASSLVAGVVNEQFF | TGTGCCAGCAGTTTAGTAGCGGGAGTGGTTAATGAGCAGTTCTTC
TRBJ2-3 | NA | TRBV9 | NA | CASSGYTDTQYF | TGTGCCAGCAGCGGATACACAGATACGCAGTATTTT
TRBJ2-5 | NA | TRBV7-2 | NA | CASSSPRQAQETQYF | TGTGCCAGCAGCTCACCGCGACAGGCCCAAGAGACCCAGTACTTC
TRBJ2-7 | NA | TRBV28 | NA | CASNLGPVYEQYF | TGTGCCAGCAACCTGGGGCCGGTCTACGAGCAGTACTTC
TRBJ2-2 | NA | TRBV7-6 | NA | CASSSGVQNTGELFF | TGTGCCAGCAGCTCCGGGGTACAAAACACCGGGGAGCTGTTTTTT
TRBJ1-5 | NA | TRBV21-1 | NA | CASSRWAGQGHNQPQHF | TGTGCCAGCAGCAGGTGGGCAGGACAGGGCCACAATCAGCCCCAGCATTTT
TRBJ2-1 | NA | TRBV27 | NA | CASHAGTEQFF | TGTGCCAGTCATGCCGGTACTGAGCAGTTCTTC
TRBJ1-2 | NA | TRBV28 | NA | CASTEGVHYGYTF | TGTGCCAGCACCGAAGGGGTTCACTATGGCTACACCTTC
TRBJ2-7 | NA | TRBV11-2 | NA | CASSLRDYEQYF | TGTGCCAGCAGCTTAAGAGACTACGAGCAGTACTTC
TRBJ2-7 | NA | TRBV5-6 | NA | CASSLGPSWQYF | TGTGCCAGCAGCTTGGGCCCTTCGTGGCAGTACTTC
TRBJ2-7 | NA | TRBV25-1 | NA | CASSELGEQYF | TGTGCCAGCAGTGAGTTAGGCGAGCAGTACTTC
TRBJ2-2 | NA | TRBV5-4 | NA | CASSDVYTGELFF | TGTGCCAGCAGCGATGTGTACACCGGGGAGCTGTTTTTT
TRBJ2-7 | NA | TRBV18 | NA | CASSSPGRDGSYEQYF | TGTGCCAGCTCATCACCCGGGAGAGACGGCTCCTACGAGCAGTACTTC
TRBJ2-1 | NA | TRBV7-9 | NA | CASSDPLAGGQLSYNEQFF | TGTGCCAGCAGCGACCCATTAGCCGGGGGGCAACTATCCTACAATGAGCAGTTCTTC
TRBJ2-7 | NA | TRBV29-1 | NA | CSVGQAGEQYF | TGCAGCGTTGGGCAGGCTGGCGAGCAGTACTTC
TRBJ2-3 | NA | TRBV7-8 | NA | CASSFGLPDTQYF | TGTGCCAGCAGCTTCGGACTCCCAGATACGCAGTATTTT
TRBJ1-1 | NA | TRBV7-9 | NA | CASSLSLEAFF | TGTGCCAGCAGCCTCAGCCTTGAAGCTTTCTTT
TRBJ2-7 | NA | TRBV28 | NA | CASTPGETEFSYEQYF | TGTGCCAGCACTCCAGGGGAGACCGAATTCTCCTACGAGCAGTACTTC
TRBJ1-4 | NA | TRBV11-2 | NA | CASSLEWAANEKLFF | TGTGCCAGCAGCTTGGAATGGGCGGCTAATGAAAAACTGTTTTTT
TRBJ2-7 | NA | TRBV14 | once | CASSQSVYEQYF | TGTGCCAGCAGCCAGAGCGTATACGAGCAGTACTTC
TRBJ2-3 | TRBD2 | TRBV6-5 | NA | CASTISGRFADTQYF | TGTGCCAGCACTATTAGCGGGAGGTTCGCAGATACGCAGTATTTT
TRBJ2-1 | NA | TRBV7-9 | NA | CASSFPQLYNEQFF | TGTGCCAGCAGCTTTCCGCAGCTATACAATGAGCAGTTCTTC
TRBJ2-7 | NA | TRBV7-6 | NA | CASSLSLDYEQYF | TGTGCCAGCAGCTTGAGCTTAGACTACGAGCAGTACTTC
TRBJ1-1 | NA | TRBV12-1 | once | CASINPGQGVFGAFF | TGTGCCAGCATCAATCCGGGACAGGGAGTTTTTGGGGCTTTCTTT
TRBJ2-1 | TRBD2 | TRBV29-1 | NA | CSVRGLAGGPDYNEQFF | TGCAGCGTTAGGGGGCTAGCGGGAGGCCCCGACTACAATGAGCAGTTCTTC
TRBJ1-1 | NA | TRBV7-6 | NA | CASSAAGNTEAFF | TGTGCCAGCAGCGCCGCAGGGAACACTGAAGCTTTCTTT
TRBJ2-3 | NA | TRBV6-6 | NA | CASESAGSTDTQYF | TGTGCCAGTGAATCGGCGGGGTCCACAGATACGCAGTATTTT
TRBJ2-7 | TRBD2 | TRBV7-2 | NA | CASSHGRGGRTFYEQYF | TGTGCCAGCAGCCATGGGAGGGGCGGGAGGACGTTCTACGAGCAGTACTTC
TRBJ2-7 | NA | TRBV28 | NA | CASSTNRALSYEQYF | TGTGCCAGCAGTACCAACAGGGCTTTGTCCTACGAGCAGTACTTC
TRBJ2-5 | TRBD1 | TRBV6-6 | NA | CASSYAGTEEETQYF | TGTGCCAGCAGTTACGCTGGGACAGAGGAAGAGACCCAGTACTTC
TRBJ2-3 | TRBD2 | TRBV7-9 | NA | CASMRLAGVRDTQYF | TGTGCCAGCATGCGACTAGCGGGAGTGAGAGATACGCAGTATTTT
TRBJ2-3 | TRBD1 | TRBV27 | NA | CASSRGTGWDTQYF | TGTGCCAGCAGCCGCGGGACAGGGTGGGATACGCAGTATTTT
TRBJ2-6 | NA | TRBV5-1 | NA | CASSPAGANVLTF | TGCGCCAGCAGCCCGGCTGGGGCCAACGTCCTGACTTTC
TRBJ2-1 | NA | TRBV29-1 | NA | CSASGQGKANSYNEQFF | TGCAGCGCCTCGGGACAAGGGAAGGCGAACTCCTACAATGAGCAGTTCTTC
TRBJ2-7 | NA | TRBV18 | NA | CASSPGQGSSYEQYF | TGTGCCAGCTCACCGGGGCAGGGAAGCTCCTACGAGCAGTACTTC
TRBJ1-2 | NA | TRBV29-1 | NA | CSARQESNYGYTF | TGCAGCGCCAGACAAGAGAGCAACTATGGCTACACCTTC
TRBJ2-3 | NA | TRBV28 | NA | CASSLGKTRGTDTQYF | TGTGCCAGCAGTTTAGGGAAGACTAGGGGCACAGATACGCAGTATTTT
TRBJ2-7 | NA | TRBV6-5 | NA | CASSYSFGNYEQYF | TGTGCCAGCAGTTACTCGTTCGGGAACTACGAGCAGTACTTC
TRBJ2-7 | TRBD2 | TRBV25-1 | NA | CASSVCGSGGYSYEQYF | TGTGCCAGCAGTGTTTGCGGGAGCGGGGGCTACTCCTACGAGCAGTACTTC
TRBJ2-1 | TRBD2 | TRBV7-9 | NA | CASSLEVGREWDNEQFF | TGTGCCAGCAGCTTAGAGGTGGGGCGGGAGTGGGACAATGAGCAGTTCTTC
TRBJ2-1 | NA | TRBV7-9 | NA | CASSYSGYEQFF | TGTGCCAGCAGCTATTCGGGCTATGAGCAGTTCTTC
TRBJ2-1 | NA | TRBV7-9 | NA | CASSLLYNEQFF | TGTGCCAGCAGCTTACTTTACAATGAGCAGTTCTTC
TRBJ1-1 | NA | TRBV10-2 | NA | CASREGGTEAFF | TGCGCCAGCAGGGAGGGAGGAACTGAAGCTTTCTTT
TRBJ2-7 | TRBD2 | TRBV7-7 | NA | CASRGREVLYEQYF | TGTGCTAGCCGGGGGCGGGAGGTTCTTTACGAGCAGTACTTC
TRBJ2-7 | NA | TRBV4-1 | NA | CASRPEVRGYEQYF | TGCGCCAGTCGGCCGGAGGTGAGGGGTTACGAGCAGTACTTC